This T cell receptor (beta chain) was recorded in a study of OX40 agonist ivuxolimab in advanced cancers. Whole-study results and caveats: Partial responders dosed at 0.1-3.0 mg/kg displayed clonal expansion ranking among the lowest. By week 6 at 0.1 to 3.0 mg/kg, blood CD4+ and CD8+ T cells had expanded clonally.

This table comes from immunoSEQ multiplex PCR, and its TCRdb copy is limited to in-frame clones, with some not included. Altogether about 49,000 clones are present, about 88% being singletons, with the ten largest covering over 1.5%. Regarding this clone: Its antigen is unidentified.

This CDR3 is built from 16 residues. V shed 1 base and J shed 7 bases, with 19 bases lying between them. Germline CDR1 is SGHVS and CDR2 is FNYEAQ. The chain recombines TRBV7-6 with TRBJ2-5; possibly TRBD2 for D (5 bases). This TCR came from an adult with an advanced solid tumor such as melanoma, head and neck, liver or kidney cancer. The source material was CD4+ or CD8+ T cells sorted from blood, sampled in a trial of the OX40 agonist ivuxolimab. CDR3 coding DNA: TGTGCCAGCAGCTTAGGGGTGGCGGGTGGATCGGGGACCCAGTACTTC. This translates into CASSLGVAGGSGTQYF.